The rows below give T cell receptor beta chains drawn from one sample of a study of HIV-infected patients and healthy controls. TCRdb reanalysed the 5' RACE reads using MiXCR and keeps one entry per CDR3 protein. This table holds approximately 16,000 distinct CDR3 sequences, 9% to 9.5% found once. The sequencing sample was made of blood. The origin of the receptors is an adult in good health. CDR3s include the opening cysteine and the closing phenylalanine or tryptophan. Each record gives: CDR3 protein, CDR3 DNA, V gene, D gene, J gene, clone size. A D gene is named only where the DNA matches it firmly. A row's size may be missing; if present it is once, few, many or a size class.

CSVELTGYYTF,TGCAGCGTTGAGTTGACAGGGTACTACACCTTC,TRBV29-1,TRBD1,TRBJ1-2,many
CSARDIGRLMRDTQYF,TGCAGTGCTAGAGATATCGGGAGGCTGATGAGAGATACGCAGTATTTT,TRBV20-1,TRBD2,TRBJ2-3,many
CASSERWDSPLHF,TGTGCCAGCAGTGAAAGGTGGGATTCACCCCTCCACTTT,TRBV2,-,TRBJ1-6,-
CASSGVASISTDTQYF,TGTGCCAGCAGCGGGGTGGCTAGTATAAGCACAGATACGCAGTATTTT,TRBV7-6,-,TRBJ2-3,many
CASSMGQINIQYF,TGTGCCAGTAGTATGGGACAGATAAACATTCAGTACTTC,TRBV19,TRBD1,TRBJ2-4,medium-sized
CASTGQFTDTQYF,TGTGCCAGCACAGGACAGTTCACAGATACGCAGTATTTT,TRBV5-6,-,TRBJ2-3,-
CASRPGQGEIYEQYF,TGTGCCAGCAGACCGGGACAGGGTGAAATCTACGAGCAGTACTTC,TRBV6-2/TRBV6-3,TRBD1,TRBJ2-7,many
CASSLDSQETQYF,TGTGCCAGCAGCCTCGACAGCCAAGAGACCCAGTACTTC,TRBV7-2,-,TRBJ2-5,many
CASSLEGATQYF,TGTGCCAGCAGCTTAGAGGGGGCGACCCAGTACTTC,TRBV11-2,-,TRBJ2-5,medium-sized
CASGFGEAGDQPQHF,TGTGCTAGTGGTTTCGGTGAAGCGGGGGATCAGCCCCAGCATTTT,TRBV12-5,-,TRBJ1-5,many
CASSPGTSGSYEQFF,TGTGCCAGCAGTCCCGGGACTAGCGGGAGTTATGAGCAGTTCTTC,TRBV27,TRBD2,TRBJ2-1,many
CASSLRGGRPDTQYF,TGCGCCAGCAGCTTGCGTGGCGGGAGGCCAGATACGCAGTATTTT,TRBV5-1,TRBD2,TRBJ2-3,many
CASELTGRNTEAFF,TGTGCCAGCGAATTGACAGGGAGAAACACTGAAGCTTTCTTT,TRBV2,TRBD1,TRBJ1-1,many
CASSWGGTGSAKNIQYF,TGTGCCAGCAGTTGGGGCGGTACGGGTTCCGCCAAAAACATTCAGTACTTC,TRBV13,-,TRBJ2-4,many
CASSDNGALRNEQFF,TGTGCCAGCAGTGATAACGGGGCCTTGAGGAATGAGCAGTTCTTC,TRBV12-3/TRBV12-4,-,TRBJ2-1,few
CASSTLSQVGGIAEKLFF,TGTGCCAGCTCAACCCTCTCACAAGTGGGGGGCATTGCTGAAAAACTGTTTTTT,TRBV18,-,TRBJ1-4,many
CASISGTGHEQYF,TGTGCCAGTATTAGCGGGACGGGCCACGAGCAGTACTTC,TRBV27,TRBD2,TRBJ2-7,medium-sized
CATDPGHRTTMTEKLFF,TGTGCCACCGATCCGGGACACCGGACTACAATGACGGAAAAACTGTTTTTT,TRBV15,-,TRBJ1-4,once
CSVDSGVTEAFF,TGCAGCGTTGATTCGGGGGTCACTGAAGCTTTCTTT,TRBV29-1,-,TRBJ1-1,many
CASSQEWQHTQYF,TGCGCCAGCAGCCAAGAGTGGCAGCATACGCAGTATTTT,TRBV4-1,-,TRBJ2-3,many
CASSYEGTSTEAFF,TGTGCCAGCAGCTATGAGGGCACTAGCACTGAAGCTTTCTTT,TRBV6-2/TRBV6-3,-,TRBJ1-1,many
CASSEGQDTGELFF,TGTGCCAGCAGTGAGGGGCAGGACACCGGGGAGCTGTTTTTT,TRBV25-1,-,TRBJ2-2,many
CASSNVVSGETEAFF,TGCGCCAGCAGCAATGTAGTCTCCGGCGAAACTGAAGCTTTCTTT,TRBV5-1,-,TRBJ1-1,medium-sized
CASTLAGVNNEQFF,TGTGCCAGCACTCTAGCGGGAGTTAATAATGAGCAGTTCTTC,TRBV9,TRBD2,TRBJ2-1,-
CASSLAGNEQYF,TGTGCCAGCAGCTTGGCAGGGAACGAGCAGTACTTC,TRBV5-5,-,TRBJ2-7,many
CASRPTLPGTSGRYQETQYF,TGTGCCAGCAGGCCTACCCTCCCCGGGACTAGCGGGAGGTACCAAGAGACCCAGTACTTC,TRBV7-6,TRBD2,TRBJ2-5,many
CASSSLPGRTSSYNEQFF,TGTGCCAGCAGTTCCCTGCCGGGGAGGACTAGCTCCTACAATGAGCAGTTCTTC,TRBV28,TRBD2,TRBJ2-1,-
CASSLAGLAGVGEQFF,TGTGCCAGCAGTTTAGCGGGACTAGCGGGAGTTGGTGAGCAGTTCTTC,TRBV12-3/TRBV12-4,TRBD2,TRBJ2-1,-
CASSYSRDRQHSGNTIYF,TGTGCCAGCAGTTACTCCCGGGACAGGCAACACTCTGGAAACACCATATATTTT,TRBV6-5,TRBD1,TRBJ1-3,medium-sized
CSVMTGHTDTQYF,TGCAGCGTTATGACAGGGCACACAGATACGCAGTATTTT,TRBV29-1,TRBD1,TRBJ2-3,many
CAWSLPPPGQGHEQYF,TGTGCCTGGAGTCTTCCCCCCCCGGGACAGGGCCACGAGCAGTACTTC,TRBV30,TRBD1,TRBJ2-7,-
CASSAGGLLAFF,TGTGCCAGCAGCGCAGGGGGCCTCTTGGCTTTCTTT,TRBV7-9,TRBD1,TRBJ1-1,many
CASSRGGPGTGELFF,TGTGCCAGCAGCCGGGGAGGGCCGGGCACCGGGGAGCTGTTTTTT,TRBV7-2,TRBD2,TRBJ2-2,few
CAWSVGRWETQYF,TGTGCCTGGAGTGTCGGAAGGTGGGAGACCCAGTACTTC,TRBV30,-,TRBJ2-5,-
CASSLGQGAIDEQFF,TGCGCCAGCAGCCTAGGGCAGGGGGCGATTGATGAGCAGTTCTTC,TRBV4-1,TRBD1,TRBJ2-1,medium-sized
CASSQDVSSGNTIYF,TGTGCCAGCAGCCAAGACGTTAGCTCTGGAAACACCATATATTTT,TRBV4-2,-,TRBJ1-3,many
CASSPTVDRDQFF,TGTGCCAGCAGCCCCACGGTGGACAGGGACCAGTTCTTC,TRBV6-5,TRBD1,TRBJ2-1,many
CASSYSIQRSSYNEQFF,TGTGCCAGCAGTTACTCGATCCAGCGGAGCTCCTACAATGAGCAGTTCTTC,TRBV6-6,-,TRBJ2-1,few
CASSFRGSEAFF,TGTGCCAGCAGTTTCCGCGGATCTGAAGCTTTCTTT,TRBV27,-,TRBJ1-1,many
CATSDGDLQETQYF,TGTGCCACCAGTGATGGGGACCTGCAAGAGACCCAGTACTTC,TRBV24-1,-,TRBJ2-5,many
CATSDAWRSSTDTQYF,TGTGCCACCAGTGATGCGTGGAGGTCTAGCACAGATACGCAGTATTTT,TRBV24-1,-,TRBJ2-3,few
CASSLEWGSDGYTF,TGTGCCAGCAGCTTAGAATGGGGGTCGGATGGCTACACCTTC,TRBV7-9,-,TRBJ1-2,medium-sized
CASTPRGALNTEAFF,TGTGCCAGCACTCCACGTGGGGCCTTGAACACTGAAGCTTTCTTT,TRBV6-6,-,TRBJ1-1,many
CASRGDESAYNEQFF,TGCGCCAGCAGAGGGGACGAGAGCGCTTACAATGAGCAGTTCTTC,TRBV5-1,-,TRBJ2-1,few
CATSDPGQGKSSYNEQFF,TGTGCCACCAGTGACCCTGGACAGGGGAAAAGCTCCTACAATGAGCAGTTCTTC,TRBV24-1,TRBD1,TRBJ2-1,medium-sized
CASSLATETYEQYF,TGTGCCAGCAGTTTAGCTACAGAAACCTACGAGCAGTACTTC,TRBV12-3/TRBV12-4,-,TRBJ2-7,many
CATAPSGAGYSNQPQHF,TGCGCCACCGCGCCGAGCGGGGCAGGATATAGCAATCAGCCCCAGCATTTT,TRBV5-1,-,TRBJ1-5,many
CASSELAGVYF,TGTGCCAGCAGTGAACTAGCGGGGGTCTACTTC,TRBV2,TRBD2,TRBJ2-5,many
CASSVSNYGYTF,TGTGCCAGCAGCGTTTCGAACTATGGCTACACCTTC,TRBV28,-,TRBJ1-2,many
CATSDFRAGNTDTQYF,TGTGCCACCAGTGATTTCCGGGCAGGGAACACAGATACGCAGTATTTT,TRBV24-1,-,TRBJ2-3,many
CSVEQDYGYTF,TGCAGCGTTGAACAGGACTATGGCTACACCTTC,TRBV29-1,-,TRBJ1-2,many
CASSPRTGQGAAEQFF,TGTGCCAGCAGCCCCCGAACCGGACAGGGGGCGGCTGAGCAGTTCTTC,TRBV7-2,TRBD1,TRBJ2-1,medium-sized
CAIHPGSDRRDSGANVLTF,TGTGCCATCCACCCCGGGAGTGACAGGAGGGACTCTGGGGCCAACGTCCTGACTTTC,TRBV10-3,-,TRBJ2-6,medium-sized
CASSQASDRDTEAFF,TGTGCCAGCAGCCAAGCGTCGGACAGGGACACTGAAGCTTTCTTT,TRBV4-2,TRBD1,TRBJ1-1,many
CASSVMSAGGADTQYF,TGTGCCAGCAGCGTAATGTCGGCGGGAGGGGCAGATACGCAGTATTTT,TRBV9,TRBD2,TRBJ2-3,medium-sized